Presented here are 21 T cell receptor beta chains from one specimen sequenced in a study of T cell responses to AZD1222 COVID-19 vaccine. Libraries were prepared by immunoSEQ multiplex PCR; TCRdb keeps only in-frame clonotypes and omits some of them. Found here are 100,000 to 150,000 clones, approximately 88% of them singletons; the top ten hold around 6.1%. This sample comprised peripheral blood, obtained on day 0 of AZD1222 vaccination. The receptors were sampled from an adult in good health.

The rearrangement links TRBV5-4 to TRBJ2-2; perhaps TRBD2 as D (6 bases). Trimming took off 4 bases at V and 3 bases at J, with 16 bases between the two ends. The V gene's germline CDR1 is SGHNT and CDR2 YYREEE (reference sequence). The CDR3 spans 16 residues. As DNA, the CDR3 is TGTGCCAGCAGCACACCAGGGAGGTACGACACCGGGGAGCTGTTTTTT. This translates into CASSTPGRYDTGELFF.

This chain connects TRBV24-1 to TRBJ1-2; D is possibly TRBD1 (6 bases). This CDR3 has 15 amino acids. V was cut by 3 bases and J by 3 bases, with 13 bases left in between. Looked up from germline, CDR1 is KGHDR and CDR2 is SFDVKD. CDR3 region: CATSDPDRPDYGYTF. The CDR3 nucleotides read TGTGCCACCAGTGATCCAGACAGGCCGGACTATGGCTACACCTTC.

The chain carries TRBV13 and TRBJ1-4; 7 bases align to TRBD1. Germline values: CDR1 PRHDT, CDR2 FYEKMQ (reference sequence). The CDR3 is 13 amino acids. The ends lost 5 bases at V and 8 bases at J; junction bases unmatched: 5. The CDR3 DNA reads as TGTGCCAGCAGCCACGGCAGGGGGGAAAAACTGTTTTTT. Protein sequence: CASSHGRGEKLFF.

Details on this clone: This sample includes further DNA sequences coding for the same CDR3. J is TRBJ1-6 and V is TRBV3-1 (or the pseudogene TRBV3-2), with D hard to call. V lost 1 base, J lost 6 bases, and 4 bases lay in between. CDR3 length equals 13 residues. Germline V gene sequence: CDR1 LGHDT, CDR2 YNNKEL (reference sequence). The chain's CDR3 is CASSQVSNSPLHF. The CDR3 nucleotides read TGTGCCAGCAGCCAAGTCAGTAATTCACCCCTCCACTTT.

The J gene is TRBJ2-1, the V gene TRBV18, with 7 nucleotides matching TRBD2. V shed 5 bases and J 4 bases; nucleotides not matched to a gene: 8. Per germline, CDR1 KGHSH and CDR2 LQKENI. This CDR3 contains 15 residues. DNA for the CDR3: TGTGCCAGCTCAGTCGGCAGCGGGGCATACAATGAGCAGTTCTTC. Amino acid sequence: CASSVGSGAYNEQFF. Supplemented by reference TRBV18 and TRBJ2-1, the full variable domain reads NAGVMQNPRHLVRRRGQEARLRCSPMKGHSHVYWYRQLPEEGLKFMVYLQKENIIDESGMPKERFSAEFPKEGPSILRIQQVVRGDSAAYFCASSVGSGAYNEQFFGPGTRLTVL.

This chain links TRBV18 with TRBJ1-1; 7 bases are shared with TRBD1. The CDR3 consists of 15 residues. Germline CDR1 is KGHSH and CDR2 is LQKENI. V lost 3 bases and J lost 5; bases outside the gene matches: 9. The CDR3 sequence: CASSPEQGWTTEAFF. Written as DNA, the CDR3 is TGTGCCAGCTCACCGGAACAGGGGTGGACTACTGAAGCTTTCTTT.

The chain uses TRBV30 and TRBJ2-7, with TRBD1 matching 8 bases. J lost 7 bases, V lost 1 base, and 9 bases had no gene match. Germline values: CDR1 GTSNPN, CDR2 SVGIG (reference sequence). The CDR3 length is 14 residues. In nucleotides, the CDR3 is TGTGCCTGGAGTGCCGGGACAGGCGTTGCGGAGCAGTACTTC. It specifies CAWSAGTGVAEQYF. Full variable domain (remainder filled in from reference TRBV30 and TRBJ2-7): SQTIHQWPATLVQPVGSPLSLECTVEGTSNPNLYWYRQAAGRGLQLLFYSVGIGQISSEVPQNLSASRPQDRQFILSSKKLLLSDSGFYLCAWSAGTGVAEQYFGPGTRLTVT.

This CDR3 reads CASSREVQGSGNTIYF. The DNA of the CDR3 is TGCGCCAGCAGTCGAGAAGTCCAGGGCTCTGGAAACACCATATATTTT. The rearrangement links TRBV4-1 to TRBJ1-3, with D possibly matching TRBD1 (5 bases). The CDR3 is 16 amino acids. Trimming cost V 6 bases and J 0 bases, with 15 bases left between them. The V gene's germline CDR1 is MGHRA and CDR2 YSYEKL.

CDR3 in amino acids: CASSIDHLGLAGTKTSSTDTQYF. The CDR3 DNA is TGTGCCAGTAGTATAGATCATTTGGGACTAGCGGGGACCAAAACCTCTAGCACAGATACGCAGTATTTT. The rearrangement joins TRBV19 to TRBJ2-3, with 13 bases lining up with TRBD2. This CDR3 is 23 amino acids long. The germline gives CDR1 LNHDA, CDR2 SQIVND (reference sequence). V lost 0 bases and J lost 0; bases outside the gene matches: 18.

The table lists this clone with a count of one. The CDR3, as DNA: TGTGCCAGCAGCTTTAGGACAGCAGAAGCTGGAAACACCATATATTTT. Its translation: CASSFRTAEAGNTIYF. The chain is built from TRBV13 and TRBJ1-3; possible D gene TRBD1, 6 bases. V was pared by 3 bases and J by 2 bases, with 14 bases between. Germline lookup yields CDR1 PRHDT and CDR2 FYEKMQ (reference sequence). The CDR3 totals 16 residues.

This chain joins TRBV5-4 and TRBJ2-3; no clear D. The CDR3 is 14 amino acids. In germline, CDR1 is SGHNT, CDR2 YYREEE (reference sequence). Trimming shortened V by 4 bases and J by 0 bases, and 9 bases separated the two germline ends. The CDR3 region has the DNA TGTGCCAGCAGCCCCACACAGAGCACAGATACGCAGTATTTT. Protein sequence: CASSPTQSTDTQYF.

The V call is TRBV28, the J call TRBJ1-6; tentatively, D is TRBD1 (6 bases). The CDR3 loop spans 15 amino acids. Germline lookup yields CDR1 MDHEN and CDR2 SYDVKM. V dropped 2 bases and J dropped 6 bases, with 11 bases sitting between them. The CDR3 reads CASSLGVQGNSPLHF. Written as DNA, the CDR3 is TGTGCCAGCAGTTTAGGGGTACAGGGTAATTCACCCCTCCACTTT.

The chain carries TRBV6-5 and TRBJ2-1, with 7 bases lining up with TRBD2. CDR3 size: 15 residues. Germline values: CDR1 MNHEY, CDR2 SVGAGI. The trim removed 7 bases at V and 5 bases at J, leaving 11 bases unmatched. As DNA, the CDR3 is TGTGCCAGCAACCCCACTAGCGCTCCTGACAATGAGCAGTTCTTC. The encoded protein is CASNPTSAPDNEQFF.

CDR3: CASSPEPGNQPQHF. The DNA of the CDR3 is TGTGCCAGCTCACCAGAGCCGGGCAATCAGCCCCAGCATTTT. V gene TRBV18 combines with J gene TRBJ1-5, with no clear D. Trimming cost V 2 bases and J 2 bases, with 7 bases left between them. The CDR3 sequence is 14 residues long. CDR1 and CDR2 from the germline V gene are KGHSH and LQKENI.

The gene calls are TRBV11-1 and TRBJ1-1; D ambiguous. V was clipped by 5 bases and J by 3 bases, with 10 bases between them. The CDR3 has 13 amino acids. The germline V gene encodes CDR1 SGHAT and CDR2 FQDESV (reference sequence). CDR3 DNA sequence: TGTGCCAGCAGCCCGCAGAGAGACACTGAAGCTTTCTTT. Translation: CASSPQRDTEAFF.

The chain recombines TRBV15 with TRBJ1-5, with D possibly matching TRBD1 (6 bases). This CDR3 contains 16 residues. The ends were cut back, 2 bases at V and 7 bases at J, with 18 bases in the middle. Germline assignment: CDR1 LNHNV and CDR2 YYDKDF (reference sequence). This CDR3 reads CATSRKGGSSKQPQHF. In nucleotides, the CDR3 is TGTGCCACCAGCAGAAAAGGGGGGTCCTCCAAACAGCCCCAGCATTTT.

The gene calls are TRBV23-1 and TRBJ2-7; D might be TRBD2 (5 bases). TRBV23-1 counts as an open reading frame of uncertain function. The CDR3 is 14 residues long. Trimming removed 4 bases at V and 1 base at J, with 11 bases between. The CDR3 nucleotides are TGCGCCAGCAGTCGGGAGAAACATTCCTACGAGCAGTACTTC. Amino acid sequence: CASSREKHSYEQYF.

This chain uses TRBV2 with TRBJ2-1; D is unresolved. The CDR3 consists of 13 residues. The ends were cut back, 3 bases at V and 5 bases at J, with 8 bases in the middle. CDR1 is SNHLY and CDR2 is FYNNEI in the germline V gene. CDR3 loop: CASSDWVDNEQFF. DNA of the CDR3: TGTGCCAGCAGTGACTGGGTAGACAATGAGCAGTTCTTC. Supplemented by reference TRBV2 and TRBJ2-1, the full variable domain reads EPEVTQTPSHQVTQMGQEVILRCVPISNHLYFYWYRQILGQKVEFLVSFYNNEISEKSEIFDDQFSVERPDGSNFTLKIRSTKLEDSAMYFCASSDWVDNEQFFGPGTRLTVL.

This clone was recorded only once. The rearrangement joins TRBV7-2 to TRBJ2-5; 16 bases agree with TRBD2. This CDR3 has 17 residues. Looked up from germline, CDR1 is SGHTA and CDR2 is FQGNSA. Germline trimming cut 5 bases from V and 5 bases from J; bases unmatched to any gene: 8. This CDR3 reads CASSPGTSGGAWETQYF. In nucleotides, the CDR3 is TGTGCCAGCAGCCCCGGGACTAGCGGGGGGGCGTGGGAGACCCAGTACTTC.

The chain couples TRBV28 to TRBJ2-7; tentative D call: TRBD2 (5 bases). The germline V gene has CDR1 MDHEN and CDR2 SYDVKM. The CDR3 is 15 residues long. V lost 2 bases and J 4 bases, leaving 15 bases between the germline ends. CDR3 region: CASSLLGVRSYEQYF. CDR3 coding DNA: TGTGCCAGCAGTTTACTCGGGGTACGTTCGTACGAGCAGTACTTC.

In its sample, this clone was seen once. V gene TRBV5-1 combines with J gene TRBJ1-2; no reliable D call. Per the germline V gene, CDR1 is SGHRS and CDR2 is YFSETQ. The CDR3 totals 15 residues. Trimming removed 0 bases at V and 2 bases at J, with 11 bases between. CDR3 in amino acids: CASSLAANVNYGYTF. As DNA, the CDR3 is TGCGCCAGCAGCTTGGCGGCGAACGTGAACTATGGCTACACCTTC. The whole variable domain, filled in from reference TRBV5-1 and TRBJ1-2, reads KAGVTQTPRYLIKTRGQQVTLSCSPISGHRSVSWYQQTPGQGLQFLFEYFSETQRNKGNFPGRFSGRQFSNSRSEMNVSTLELGDSALYLCASSLAANVNYGYTFGSGTRLTVV.